This TCR beta chain is drawn from a study of blood T cell repertoires in COVID-19. About the study: The United States, Italy and Spain provided the acute and convalescent COVID-19 samples. Sample material is recorded as cDNA or gDNA derived from T cells, B-cell-depleted T cells, or PBMCs.

This clone occurred a few times. Trimming left V 4 bases short and J 5 bases short, with 17 bases between. The germline V gene has CDR1 LGHNA and CDR2 YSLEER. The CDR3 extends over 15 amino acids. Authors' methods: Amplification of reference gene primers was used by the study to estimate nucleated cell counts. Produced via immunoSEQ multiplex PCR; TCRdb's table is partial and in-frame only. The V and J calls and clone size were taken over from that table, and D and trimming were inferred from the DNA. The sample lists about 200,000 clones, around 80% seen once, with about 12% in the top ten. The genes are TRBV4-3 and TRBJ1-1; weak D call: TRBD1 (6 bases). The specimen was peripheral blood. This receptor was identified in a woman between 35 and 50 years old with acute or convalescent COVID-19. CDR3: CASSPRSGAGTEAFF. CDR3 nucleotide sequence: TGCGCCAGCAGCCCTAGATCAGGGGCCGGTACTGAAGCTTTCTTT.